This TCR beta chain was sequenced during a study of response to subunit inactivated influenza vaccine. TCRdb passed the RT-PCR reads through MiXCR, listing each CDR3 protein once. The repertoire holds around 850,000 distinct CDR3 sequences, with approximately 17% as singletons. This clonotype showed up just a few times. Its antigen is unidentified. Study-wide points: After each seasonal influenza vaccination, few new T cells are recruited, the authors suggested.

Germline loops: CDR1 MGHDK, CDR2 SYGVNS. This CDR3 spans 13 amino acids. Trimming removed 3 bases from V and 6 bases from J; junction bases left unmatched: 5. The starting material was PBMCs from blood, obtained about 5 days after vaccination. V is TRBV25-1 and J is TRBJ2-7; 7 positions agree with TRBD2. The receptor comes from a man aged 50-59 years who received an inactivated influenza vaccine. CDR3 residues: CASSDSGRGEQYF. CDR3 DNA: TGTGCCAGCAGTGACTCAGGGAGGGGCGAGCAGTACTTC.